This passage covers 28 T cell receptor beta chains from one sample sequenced in a study of T-cell reconstitution after alpha-beta-depleted transplantation in children. Unique molecular identifiers were incorporated during preparation of the TCRbeta library. Each CDR3 protein is one row after TCRdb ran MiXCR on the PCR reads. Of 500,000 to 600,000 distinct CDR3 sequences listed, approximately 30% are singletons. Here the sequenced sample was PBMCs, taken before TCRalphabeta/CD19-depleted stem cell transplant. The receptors were sampled from a boy under two years old with Wiskott-Aldrich syndrome, due to receive a stem cell transplant.

The chain employs TRBV5-1 and TRBJ2-7; D is undetermined. Trimming removed 0 bases from V and 6 bases from J, with 16 bases in between. Germline CDR1 and CDR2: SGHRS and YFSETQ. This CDR3 contains 15 residues. CDR3 sequence (DNA): TGCGCCAGCAGCTTGGGGACGATCTACCTTGGCGAGCAGTACTTC. Translating it yields CASSLGTIYLGEQYF.

The V call is TRBV5-1, the J call TRBJ1-1, with TRBD1 matching 7 bases. The CDR3 covers 15 residues. Germline-derived CDR1 and CDR2 are SGHRS and YFSETQ. Germline trimming cut 4 bases from V and 4 bases from J; bases unmatched to any gene: 10. In DNA, the CDR3 is TGCGCCAGCAGCGGAGGACAGGACCGCTCCACTGAAGCTTTCTTT. It yields the protein CASSGGQDRSTEAFF.

The V gene is TRBV27, the J gene TRBJ2-1; D is perhaps TRBD2 (6 bases). Germline values: CDR1 MNHEY, CDR2 SMNVEV (reference sequence). CDR3 length: 15 amino acids. V was shortened by 3 bases and J by 4 bases, with 13 bases between the two germline ends. The CDR3 is CASSFRGSLYNEQFF. The CDR3 DNA reads as TGTGCCAGCAGTTTTCGGGGGAGTTTGTACAATGAGCAGTTCTTC.

This clonotype was recorded a few times. J is TRBJ2-5 and V is TRBV5-1; the D gene is possibly TRBD1 (5 bases). V lost 0 bases and J 2 bases, leaving 14 bases between the germline ends. This CDR3 has 16 residues. Germline CDR1 reads SGHRS; CDR2 reads YFSETQ. CDR3 coding DNA: TGCGCCAGCAGCTTGGTAGCAGGGTTTCCACAAGAGACCCAGTACTTC. Its translation is CASSLVAGFPQETQYF.

This clonotype was seen only a few times. The chain uses TRBV4-1 and TRBJ2-2; TRBD1 aligns across 8 bases. Germline V gives CDR1 MGHRA, CDR2 YSYEKL. The trim removed 0 bases at V and 9 bases at J, leaving 3 bases unmatched. CDR3 size: 14 residues. CDR3 DNA: TGCGCCAGCAGCCAAGAAGGACAGGGCCGGGAGCTGTTTTTT. Translated: CASSQEGQGRELFF.

In its sample, this clonotype was seen a few times. This rearrangement joins TRBV4-1 to TRBJ2-2; D gene ambiguous. Germline V gene sequence: CDR1 MGHRA, CDR2 YSYEKL. The CDR3 is 16 amino acids. V was trimmed by 1 base and J by 4 bases, leaving 13 bases between them. CDR3 nucleotides: TGCGCCAGCAGCCAAGCTCGAAGGGTTTTCACCGGGGAGCTGTTTTTT. Protein sequence: CASSQARRVFTGELFF.

The chain employs TRBV5-1 and TRBJ2-2; TRBD1 might be the D (7 bases). The CDR3 sequence is 16 residues long. V was pared by 0 bases and J by 6 bases, with 15 bases between. Germline CDR1 is SGHRS and CDR2 is YFSETQ. DNA for the CDR3: TGCGCCAGCAGCTTGGTTCCCAGGGGGGAGTCCGGGGAGCTGTTTTTT. It specifies CASSLVPRGESGELFF.

In its sample, this clonotype was seen a few times. The chain joins TRBV12-3 or TRBV12-4 to TRBJ2-1; 9 bases are shared with TRBD2. CDR3 length: 15 amino acids. The J segment lost 8 bases and the V segment lost 1 base, leaving 6 bases of the junction unmatched. CDR3 coding DNA: TGTGCCAGCAGTTTAGGACTAGCGGTTATATATGAGCAGTTCTTC. It yields the protein CASSLGLAVIYEQFF.

The chain couples TRBV5-5 to TRBJ2-1; D might be TRBD2 (5 bases). CDR3 size: 12 residues. Per the germline V gene, CDR1 is SGHKS and CDR2 is YYEKEE (reference sequence). V dropped 1 base and J dropped 12 bases, with 11 bases sitting between them. In nucleotides, the CDR3 is TGTGCCAGCAGCTTGCCCCGGGGAAGGCAGTTCTTC. As protein: CASSLPRGRQFF. Together with reference TRBV5-5 and TRBJ2-1, the CDR3 gives the full variable domain: DAGVTQSPTHLIKTRGQQVTLRCSPISGHKSVSWYQQVLGQGPQFIFQYYEKEERGRGNFPDRFSARQFPNYSSELNVNALLLGDSALYLCASSLPRGRQFFGPGTRLTVL.

A few counts support this clonotype. V usage is TRBV7-4 and J usage is TRBJ1-5; D unresolved. V was pared by 1 base and J by 9 bases, with 19 bases between. This CDR3 region has 16 residues. Looked up from germline, CDR1 is SGHVT and CDR2 is SQSDAQ. CDR3 loop: CASSLVPADQYPPQHF. CDR3 in DNA: TGTGCCAGCAGCTTAGTACCGGCCGACCAATATCCGCCCCAGCATTTT.

This clonotype was recorded at least ten times. V gene TRBV5-1 combines with J gene TRBJ2-7; TRBD2 is a possible D gene (5 bases). CDR3 length equals 15 residues. Germline V gives CDR1 SGHRS, CDR2 YFSETQ. V lost 3 bases and J lost 7, with 20 bases in between. This CDR3 reads CASSSGPDFEWEQYF. The CDR3 bases are TGCGCCAGCAGCTCCGGACCGGACTTTGAGTGGGAGCAGTACTTC.

The genes are TRBV10-3 and TRBJ2-2; maybe TRBD1 (6 bases). In germline, CDR1 is ENHRY, CDR2 SYGVKD. V was cut by 5 bases and J by 6 bases, with 7 bases left in between. CDR3 length: 12 residues. In nucleotides, the CDR3 is TGTGCCATCAGTCAGGGGTCCGGGGAGCTGTTTTTT. It is translated as CAISQGSGELFF.

The CDR3 bases are TGCGCCAGCAGCGTCGGACTGAGGCAAGAGACCCAGTACTTC. Protein product: CASSVGLRQETQYF. V usage is TRBV5-1 and J usage is TRBJ2-5; D might be TRBD2 (5 bases). The germline gives CDR1 SGHRS, CDR2 YFSETQ. The CDR3 extends over 14 amino acids. V lost 4 bases and J 2 bases, leaving 12 bases between the germline ends.

V gene TRBV5-1 combines with J gene TRBJ2-7; 9 positions agree with TRBD1. Germline V lookup: CDR1 SGHRS, CDR2 YFSETQ. CDR3 length: 16 residues. V shed 4 bases and J 1 base; nucleotides not matched to a gene: 9. CDR3 loop: CASSRTSGTGSYEQYF. CDR3 coding DNA: TGCGCCAGCAGCAGAACGTCCGGGACAGGGTCCTACGAGCAGTACTTC.

This clonotype showed up just a few times. The chain recombines TRBV5-1 with TRBJ2-1; 10 nucleotides align to TRBD2. The CDR3 consists of 15 residues. CDR1 and CDR2 (germline): SGHRS, YFSETQ. J lost 6 bases, V lost 4 bases, and 7 bases had no gene match. The CDR3 coding sequence is TGCGCCAGCAGCGTGGGACTAGCGTCCGTCAATGAGCAGTTCTTC. Its translation: CASSVGLASVNEQFF.

This chain joins TRBV5-6 and TRBJ2-3; the match to TRBD1 covers 7 bases. The J segment lost 3 bases and the V segment lost 3 bases, leaving 10 bases of the junction unmatched. CDR3 size: 16 residues. Per the germline V gene, CDR1 is SGHDT and CDR2 is YYEEEE. In DNA form, the CDR3 reads TGTGCCAGCAGCTCCCTTAGACAGGGATTTACAGATACGCAGTATTTT. The encoded protein is CASSSLRQGFTDTQYF.

This clonotype was detected a few times. V and J are TRBV11-3 and TRBJ2-1; no reliable D call. V was pared by 2 bases and J by 2 bases, with 7 bases between. The CDR3 has 14 residues. The germline gives CDR1 SGHNT, CDR2 YENEEA. The CDR3 region has the DNA TGTGCCAGCAGCTTACGGCCTACCTACAATGAGCAGTTCTTC. This codes for CASSLRPTYNEQFF.

There are a few counts of this clonotype. The chain combines TRBV4-1 with TRBJ2-3, with 14 bases aligning to TRBD2. The germline V gene has CDR1 MGHRA and CDR2 YSYEKL. With V trimmed by 5 bases and J by 0 bases, 10 bases remained unmatched. The CDR3 is made up of 19 amino acids. CDR3: CASSAGTSGSWRSTDTQYF. The CDR3 DNA reads as TGCGCCAGCAGCGCCGGGACTAGCGGGAGTTGGAGAAGCACAGATACGCAGTATTTT.

The chain carries TRBV3-1 and TRBJ2-7; TRBD1 matches 8 bases. The CDR3 is 14 residues long. CDR1 and CDR2 (germline): LGHDT, YNNKEL (reference sequence). Trimming cost V 2 bases and J 6 bases; bases outside gene matches: 6. CDR3 in DNA: TGTGCCAGCAGCCAACAGGCGGACAGGGCCGAGCAGTACTTC. Amino acid sequence: CASSQQADRAEQYF.

This clonotype has a handful of counts. The chain recombines TRBV5-1 with TRBJ2-7, with D possibly being TRBD1 (6 bases). Trimming stripped 4 bases from V and 2 bases from J, with 13 bases between. The CDR3 has 14 residues. Germline assignment: CDR1 SGHRS and CDR2 YFSETQ. In DNA form, the CDR3 reads TGCGCCAGCAGCCTCTCGACAGGAACCTACGAGCAGTACTTC. It encodes CASSLSTGTYEQYF.

This chain uses TRBV20-1 with TRBJ2-3, with D maybe TRBD2 (6 bases). V lost 4 bases and J 2 bases, leaving 16 bases between the germline ends. CDR1 is DFQATT, CDR2 SNEGSKA, per germline (reference sequence). The CDR3 runs 15 residues. The CDR3 DNA is TGCAGTGCTACCGAACTCGGGGGACCCACAGATACGCAGTATTTT. Translating gives CSATELGGPTDTQYF.

This clonotype came up a few times. The J gene is TRBJ2-7, the V gene TRBV28; D ambiguous. V was trimmed by 6 bases and J by 3 bases, leaving 18 bases between them. Per the germline V gene, CDR1 is MDHEN and CDR2 is SYDVKM. This CDR3 region has 15 residues. CDR3 nucleotides: TGTGCCAGCAGGTCACTTATAGGGCCGAACTACGAGCAGTACTTC. The encoded protein is CASRSLIGPNYEQYF.

This clonotype was detected only a few times. This chain connects TRBV12-3 or TRBV12-4 to TRBJ2-7; TRBD2 matches at 13 bases. J gave up 7 bases and V 5 bases, and 8 bases lay outside the gene matches. This CDR3 comprises 15 residues. CDR3 in DNA: TGTGCCAGCAGTGTCAGGACTAGCGGGAGTTGGGAGCAGTACTTC. Translated: CASSVRTSGSWEQYF.

This clonotype has more than one count but fewer than ten. The J gene is TRBJ2-1, the V gene TRBV29-1, with D possibly matching TRBD2 (5 bases). The CDR3 is made up of 13 amino acids. The V end lost 5 bases, the J end lost 1 base, and 9 bases lay between the germline ends. The V gene's germline CDR1 is SQVTM and CDR2 ANQGSEA. The CDR3 bases are TGCAGCGTTATCGGGGAGTCCTACAATGAGCAGTTCTTC. This sequence encodes CSVIGESYNEQFF.

The gene calls are TRBV3-1 and TRBJ2-1, with TRBD1 matching 8 bases. Germline-derived CDR1 and CDR2 are LGHDT and YNNKEL (reference sequence). The CDR3 extends over 13 amino acids. V trimming: 10 bases; J trimming: 9 bases; junction bases outside the gene matches: 11. The DNA of the CDR3 is TGTGCCACCTGCCAAGCAGGGGGCGGTGAGCAGTTCTTC. Residues: CATCQAGGGEQFF.

There are a few counts of this clonotype. This chain uses TRBV28 with TRBJ2-7, with D unclear. CDR1 is MDHEN and CDR2 is SYDVKM in the germline V gene. This CDR3 spans 15 amino acids. The V end was cut by 5 bases, the J end by 3 bases, with 17 bases between. DNA of the CDR3: TGTGCCAGCAGTCAGCCAAGCCTCGCCGTCTACGAGCAGTACTTC. Translated, it gives CASSQPSLAVYEQYF.

This clonotype was picked up a small number of times. The rearrangement links TRBV7-2 to TRBJ1-3; TRBD1 might be the D (6 bases). The germline V gene has CDR1 SGHTA and CDR2 FQGNSA. The V gene lost 5 bases and the J gene lost 0 bases, with 11 bases spanning the gap. The CDR3 has 15 amino acids. The CDR3 DNA reads TGTGCCAGCAGCCTCAGGGGAAGCTCTGGAAACACCATATATTTT. Translated: CASSLRGSSGNTIYF.

This clonotype showed up just a few times. The rearrangement links TRBV27 to TRBJ2-7; D is possibly TRBD2 (6 bases). The CDR3 has 15 amino acids. V lost 0 bases to trimming and J lost 3 bases, with 12 bases between them. Germline-derived CDR1 and CDR2 are MNHEY and SMNVEV (reference sequence). CDR3 sequence: CASSLSVGTYYEQYF. The CDR3 coding sequence is TGTGCCAGCAGTTTATCTGTCGGGACTTACTACGAGCAGTACTTC.